What follows is one T cell receptor (beta chain) and its context. Antigen specificity is unknown. This sample was included in a study of response to subunit inactivated influenza vaccine. One entry per CDR3 protein, called by TCRdb with MiXCR from the RT-PCR reads. This table has roughly 170,000 distinct CDR3 sequences, around 9.2% appearing once. General study findings and limits: Few additional T cells are recruited per seasonal influenza vaccination, authors suggested.

The ends were cut back, 4 bases at V and 3 bases at J, with 13 bases in the middle. The germline CDR1 and CDR2 sequences are SGHTA and FQGNSA. This CDR3 has 15 residues. The receptor was derived from a man in his fifties or sixties who received an inactivated influenza vaccine. The chain combines TRBV7-2 with TRBJ2-1; perhaps TRBD2 as D (6 bases). The sample consisted of non-naive T cells sorted from PBMCs, taken on the day of vaccination. CDR3 sequence (DNA): TGTGCCAGCAGCTCCCCGGGGGTAGACTACAATGAGCAGTTCTTC. Translating it yields CASSSPGVDYNEQFF.